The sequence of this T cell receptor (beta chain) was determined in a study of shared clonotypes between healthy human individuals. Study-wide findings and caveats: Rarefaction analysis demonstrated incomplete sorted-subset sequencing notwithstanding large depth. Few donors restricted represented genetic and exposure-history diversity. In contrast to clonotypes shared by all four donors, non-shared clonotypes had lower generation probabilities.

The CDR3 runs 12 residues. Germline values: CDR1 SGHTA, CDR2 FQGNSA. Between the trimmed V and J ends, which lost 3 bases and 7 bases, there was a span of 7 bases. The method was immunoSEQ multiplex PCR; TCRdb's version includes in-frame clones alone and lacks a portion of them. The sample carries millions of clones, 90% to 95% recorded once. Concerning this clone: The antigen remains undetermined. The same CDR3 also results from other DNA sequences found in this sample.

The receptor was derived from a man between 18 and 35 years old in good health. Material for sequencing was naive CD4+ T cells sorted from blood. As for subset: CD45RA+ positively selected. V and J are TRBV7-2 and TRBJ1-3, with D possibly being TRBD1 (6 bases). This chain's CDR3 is CASSFGGNTIYF. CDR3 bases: TGTGCCAGCAGCTTTGGGGGCAACACCATATATTTT.